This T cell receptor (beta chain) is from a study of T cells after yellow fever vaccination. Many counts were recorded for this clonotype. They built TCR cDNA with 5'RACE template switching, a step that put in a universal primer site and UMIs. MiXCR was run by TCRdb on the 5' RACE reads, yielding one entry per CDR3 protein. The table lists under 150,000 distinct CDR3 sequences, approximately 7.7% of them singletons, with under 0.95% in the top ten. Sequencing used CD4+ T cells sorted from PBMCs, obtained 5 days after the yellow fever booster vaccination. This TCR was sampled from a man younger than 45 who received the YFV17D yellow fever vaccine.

The CDR3 sequence is CASSQRASVEQFF. The CDR3 DNA sequence: TGTGCCAGCAGCCAAAGGGCTAGCGTTGAGCAGTTCTTC. The chain links TRBV7-2 to TRBJ2-1; D may be TRBD2 (6 bases). Germline V lookup: CDR1 SGHTA, CDR2 FQGNSA. CDR3 length: 13 amino acids. The V and J ends lost 5 bases and 9 bases respectively, with 14 bases between them.